The rows below give T cell receptor beta chains drawn from one sample of a study of blood T cell repertoires in COVID-19. Data came from immunoSEQ multiplex PCR; TCRdb stores just in-frame clones and leaves some out. The table lists about 200,000 clones, 75% to 85% of them singletons. The source material was PBMCs or T cells enriched from blood (not recorded which). The receptors here all came from a man between 35 and 55 years old who had recovered from COVID-19. Each CDR3 is given with its conserved first and last residue. A D gene is named only where the DNA matches it firmly. Rows give clone size only sometimes, using once, few, many, or a class for an expanded clone.

J | size | V | D | CDR3 | DNA
TRBJ2-1 | NA | TRBV7-3 | NA | CASSLDRDYNEQFF | TGTGCCAGCAGCCTTGATCGGGACTACAATGAGCAGTTCTTC
TRBJ1-5 | few | TRBV7-6 | NA | CASSAMTGINQPQHF | TGTGCCAGCAGCGCCATGACAGGTATTAATCAGCCCCAGCATTTT
TRBJ2-7 | NA | TRBV19 | TRBD1 | CASSTGQGFDEQYF | TGTGCCAGTAGCACGGGACAGGGTTTTGACGAGCAGTACTTC
TRBJ1-6 | NA | TRBV4-2 | NA | CASSQASEIGVTPLHF | TGTGCCAGCAGCCAAGCTTCCGAGATCGGGGTGACACCCCTCCACTTT
TRBJ2-1 | NA | TRBV6-1 | NA | CASSERGTDSYNEQFF | TGTGCCAGCAGTGAACGGGGGACGGACTCCTACAATGAGCAGTTCTTC
TRBJ1-1 | NA | TRBV2 | NA | CASMEREGTEAFF | TGTGCCAGCATGGAGAGGGAAGGTACTGAAGCTTTCTTT
TRBJ1-5 | NA | TRBV7-2 | NA | CASSSGVYSNQPQHF | TGTGCCAGCAGCTCGGGAGTCTATAGCAATCAGCCCCAGCATTTT
TRBJ1-3 | NA | TRBV6-2/TRBV6-3 | NA | CASSYSFSRGNTIYF | TGTGCCAGCAGTTACTCGTTTAGCCGAGGAAACACCATATATTTT
TRBJ2-7 | few | TRBV5-4 | NA | CASSPFEDYEQYF | TGTGCCAGCAGCCCATTTGAGGACTACGAGCAGTACTTC
TRBJ1-4 | NA | TRBV2 | NA | CASSEQGFEKLFF | TGTGCCAGCAGTGAACAGGGTTTTGAAAAACTGTTTTTT
TRBJ1-6 | NA | TRBV4-3 | NA | CASSQDPDRPNSPLHF | TGCGCCAGCAGCCAAGATCCCGACAGGCCTAATTCACCCCTCCACTTT
TRBJ2-7 | once | TRBV7-2 | TRBD1 | CASSQGQGFYEQYF | TGTGCCAGCAGCCAGGGACAGGGCTTCTACGAGCAGTACTTC
TRBJ1-4 | NA | TRBV19 | TRBD1 | CASTRGTGDEKLFF | TGTGCCAGTACTCGGGGGACAGGGGATGAAAAACTGTTTTTT
TRBJ1-1 | NA | TRBV6-5 | TRBD1 | CASMSGGQLNTEAFF | TGTGCCAGCATGTCAGGGGGACAGTTGAACACTGAAGCTTTCTTT
TRBJ2-1 | NA | TRBV6-4 | TRBD2 | CASSHLAGAGNEQFF | TGTGCCAGCAGTCATCTAGCGGGAGCGGGAAATGAGCAGTTCTTC
TRBJ1-1 | NA | TRBV3-1/TRBV3-2 | TRBD1 | CASSQEPGQEIPIGTEAFF | TGTGCCAGCAGCCAGGAACCGGGACAGGAGATCCCAATCGGCACTGAAGCTTTCTTT
TRBJ2-5 | NA | TRBV6-2/TRBV6-3 | NA | CASSYSSPGETQYF | TGTGCCAGCAGTTACTCCTCCCCCGGTGAGACCCAGTACTTC
TRBJ2-7 | NA | TRBV11-2 | NA | CASSLAGSYEQYF | TGTGCCAGCAGCTTAGCCGGTTCCTACGAGCAGTACTTC
TRBJ2-3 | NA | TRBV6-2/TRBV6-3 | TRBD1 | CASSHDRGAVDTQYF | TGTGCCAGCAGTCACGACAGGGGGGCGGTAGATACGCAGTATTTT
TRBJ1-1 | NA | TRBV28 | NA | CASSPGGGAGEAFF | TGTGCCAGCAGCCCCGGCGGAGGGGCAGGTGAAGCTTTCTTT
TRBJ1-5 | once | TRBV6-2/TRBV6-3 | NA | CASSYLLQPQHF | TGTGCCAGCAGTTACCTTCTTCAGCCCCAGCATTTT
TRBJ1-4 | NA | TRBV2 | TRBD1 | CANSEQGPGSNEKLFF | TGTGCCAACAGTGAACAGGGGCCCGGCTCTAATGAAAAACTGTTTTTT
TRBJ1-5 | NA | TRBV19 | NA | CASSRKDSSNQPQHF | TGTGCCAGTAGTCGCAAGGACAGTAGCAATCAGCCCCAGCATTTT
TRBJ1-1 | NA | TRBV18 | TRBD1 | CASSPSDREYTEAFF | TGTGCCAGCTCACCATCGGACAGGGAGTACACTGAAGCTTTCTTT
TRBJ1-1 | NA | TRBV2 | NA | CASSEGGGTGRDTEAFF | TGTGCCAGCAGTGAGGGAGGAGGGACGGGGAGGGACACTGAAGCTTTCTTT
TRBJ1-2 | NA | TRBV15 | TRBD1 | CATSRGTGDYGYTF | TGTGCCACCAGCCGAGGGACAGGGGACTATGGCTACACCTTC
TRBJ1-2 | NA | TRBV27 | TRBD1 | CASSTGGYRGYTF | TGTGCCAGCAGTACAGGGGGTTATCGTGGCTACACCTTC
TRBJ2-7 | NA | TRBV3-1/TRBV3-2 | NA | CASSQDISGRRLPALEQYF | TGTGCCAGCAGCCAAGATATTAGTGGGCGTCGGTTACCGGCGCTCGAGCAGTACTTC
TRBJ1-2 | NA | TRBV6-5 | TRBD1 | CASSLRQGEQGYTF | TGTGCCAGCAGTTTACGACAGGGGGAGCAAGGCTACACCTTC
TRBJ2-1 | once | TRBV7-3 | TRBD2 | CASSRTGTSGYNEQFF | TGTGCCAGCAGTCGTACCGGGACTAGCGGCTACAATGAGCAGTTCTTC
TRBJ2-1 | NA | TRBV6-5 | TRBD2 | CASRTRSGFREQFF | TGTGCCAGTCGGACTAGGTCAGGGTTCCGTGAGCAGTTCTTC
TRBJ2-7 | NA | TRBV14 | TRBD2 | CASGGTSHYEQYF | TGTGCCAGCGGGGGGACTAGCCACTACGAGCAGTACTTC
TRBJ1-6 | NA | TRBV7-3 | TRBD1 | CASSLTGTVDSPLHF | TGTGCCAGCAGCTTAACGGGGACAGTCGATTCACCCCTCCACTTT
TRBJ2-3 | NA | TRBV6-2/TRBV6-3 | NA | CASSLGTGRRTDTQYF | TGTGCCAGCAGCCTTGGAACGGGAAGACGCACAGATACGCAGTATTTT
TRBJ1-1 | once | TRBV2 | NA | CASEKAGNTEAFF | TGTGCCAGCGAAAAAGCGGGTAACACTGAAGCTTTCTTT
TRBJ2-1 | NA | TRBV19 | TRBD2 | CASSPDRSGLAGEYNEQFF | TGTGCCAGTAGTCCGGACAGGTCCGGACTAGCGGGAGAATACAATGAGCAGTTCTTC
TRBJ2-3 | NA | TRBV3-1/TRBV3-2 | TRBD2 | CASSPRGADTQYF | TGTGCCAGCAGCCCCCGGGGGGCAGATACGCAGTATTTT
TRBJ2-1 | few | TRBV15 | TRBD2 | CATTGRDSLYNEQFF | TGTGCCACCACCGGGAGGGACTCCCTCTACAATGAGCAGTTCTTC
TRBJ1-5 | few | TRBV6-6 | TRBD1 | CASRTGTGDNQPQHF | TGTGCCAGCAGGACCGGGACAGGCGATAATCAGCCCCAGCATTTT
TRBJ1-2 | NA | TRBV28 | TRBD1 | CASEPGTGAPYGYTF | TGTGCCAGCGAGCCCGGGACAGGGGCTCCCTATGGCTACACCTTC
TRBJ2-3 | NA | TRBV28 | NA | CASSSYYGGGTDTQYF | TGTGCCAGCAGTTCCTATTACGGGGGAGGCACAGATACGCAGTATTTT
TRBJ1-1 | NA | TRBV5-1 | NA | CASSSGLGNTEAFF | TGCGCCAGCAGCTCAGGGTTGGGGAACACTGAAGCTTTCTTT
TRBJ1-6 | NA | TRBV2 | TRBD1 | CASCTGTGGSYNSPLHF | TGTGCCAGTTGTACCGGGACAGGGGGCTCCTATAATTCACCCCTCCACTTT
TRBJ1-1 | once | TRBV5-1 | NA | CASSLPGAEAFF | TGCGCCAGCAGCTTACCCGGGGCTGAAGCTTTCTTT
TRBJ2-7 | NA | TRBV6-5 | TRBD1 | CASSPRQGGFYEQYF | TGTGCCAGCAGTCCCCGACAGGGGGGTTTCTACGAGCAGTACTTC
TRBJ2-3 | NA | TRBV30 | TRBD2 | CAWSAGRPSDTQYF | TGTGCCTGGAGTGCCGGGAGGCCCTCGGATACGCAGTATTTT
TRBJ2-7 | NA | TRBV27 | TRBD2 | CASSGGLAGYEQYF | TGTGCCAGCAGTGGGGGACTAGCGGGCTACGAGCAGTACTTC
TRBJ1-5 | NA | TRBV21-1 | NA | CASPLLEPQPQHF | TGTGCCAGCCCTCTACTTGAGCCTCAGCCCCAGCATTTT
TRBJ2-7 | NA | TRBV3-1/TRBV3-2 | NA | CASSLQEISYEQYF | TGTGCCAGCAGCCTGCAGGAAATCTCCTACGAGCAGTACTTC